This T cell receptor (beta chain) appears in the sequencing data of a study of T cells in localized non-small cell lung cancer. Study-level points and caveats: Uninvolved adjacent lung had the highest recorded T cell clonality, with tumor below it. Adjacent lung had a median around 50 of the 100 largest tumor clones. Among blood samples, higher T cell density accompanied longer overall survival. Heterogeneity remains possible, as sequencing covered one tumor region only.

In the case of this clone: The antigen is unknown.

Germline CDR1 is LNHDA and CDR2 is SQIVND (reference sequence). The CDR3 is made up of 13 amino acids. The V and J ends lost 5 bases and 7 bases respectively, with 12 bases between them. The repertoire was sequenced with immunoSEQ multiplex PCR; TCRdb's copy has only in-frame clones and lacks some. Among about 78,000 clones, approximately 84% were seen once, and the ten largest hold approximately 2.5%. The material sequenced was peripheral blood, taken before any cancer treatment. The rearrangement links TRBV19 to TRBJ2-1; tentatively, D is TRBD2 (5 bases). This clonotype was obtained from a man between 40 and 69 years old with stage I lung adenocarcinoma. The CDR3 nucleotides read TGTGCCAGTAGTTTTGAGGGTATTAATGAGCAGTTCTTC. Translation: CASSFEGINEQFF. Combining the CDR3 with reference TRBV19 and TRBJ2-1 gives the whole variable domain DGGITQSPKYLFRKEGQNVTLSCEQNLNHDAMYWYRQDPGQGLRLIYYSQIVNDFQKGDIAEGYSVSREKKESFPLTVTSAQKNPTAFYLCASSFEGINEQFFGPGTRLTVL.